These 13 T cell receptor beta chains were sequenced from one sample in a study of regulatory T cells in long-lasting Graves disease (dated by TCRdb to the early 2020s). The method behind the library was multiplex PCR. For sequencing, an Illumina HiSeq 4000 was employed. CDR3 regions were amplified by Arm-PCR with iRepertoire HTBI primers to construct TCR beta libraries. Using fastp at Q25 and MiXCR, TCRdb reprocessed the public reads and kept productive beta chains. Each record represents a unique CDR3 protein, reported with the most common genes and DNA among its rows. The sample table lists 540,000 or so distinct CDR3 sequences, approximately 13% of them with a count of one. The ten largest clones take up 10% of the sample. The time point label, as the study defines it: newly diagnosed GD, antithyroid drugs for less than 3 months. RNA was extracted from PBMCs in TRIzol for both TCR sequencing and RNA sequencing.

This sample also appeared in a second study, on T cells in Graves' hyperthyroidism and ophthalmopathy.

The sequencing here drew on peripheral blood mononuclear cells (PBMCs), taken at new diagnosis, from a patient treated with antithyroid drugs. Receptors originate from a man aged 25 to 45 with Graves disease. Donor details come from another sample of the same person, matched by shared clones.

This clonotype was seen only a few times. The chain couples TRBV5-6 to TRBJ2-1; D gene ambiguous. CDR1 is SGHDT and CDR2 is YYEEEE in the germline V gene. The length of the CDR3 is 15 residues. Trimming stripped 5 bases from V and 4 bases from J, with 16 bases between. The DNA of the CDR3 is TGTGCCAGCAGGCGTCTGGGGTCCAGATACAATGAGCAGTTCTTC. Residues: CASRRLGSRYNEQFF.

At least ten counts were recorded for this clonotype. The chain couples TRBV29-1 to TRBJ1-4; TRBD1 aligns across 9 bases. Germline assignment: CDR1 SQVTM and CDR2 ANQGSEA. This CDR3 is 13 amino acids long. Trimming took 6 bases from V and 10 from J; bases not matched to a gene: 9. CDR3 sequence (DNA): TGCAGCGTACTACCGGGACAGGGTGTAAAACTGTTTTTT. This encodes CSVLPGQGVKLFF.

This clonotype appeared a few times. The rearrangement joins TRBV6-2 or TRBV6-3 to TRBJ1-5; D gene uncertain. The CDR3 runs to 17 residues. Germline loops: CDR1 MNHEY, CDR2 SVGEGT. V lost 3 bases to trimming and J lost 5 bases, with 20 bases between them. The DNA for the CDR3 is TGTGCCAGCAGTTATGTAGTTTTCAGGTCGATTTATCAGCCCCAGCATTTT. Amino acid sequence: CASSYVVFRSIYQPQHF.

V and J are TRBV18 and TRBJ2-1; unclear D gene. Trimming left V 3 bases short and J 8 bases short, with 14 bases between. CDR1 is KGHSH, CDR2 LQKENI, per germline. CDR3 length: 14 amino acids. The chain's CDR3 is CASSPRVIDDEQFF. CDR3 nucleotides: TGTGCCAGCTCACCGAGAGTGATAGATGATGAGCAGTTCTTC.

As to this clonotype: This sequence may be a read error, since a much larger clone differs from it by one base. V gene TRBV24-1 combines with J gene TRBJ1-2; TRBD1 matches at 7 bases. This CDR3 has 14 residues. Germline V CDR1 and CDR2: KGHDR, SFDVKD. The CDR3 nucleotides read TGTCCCACCAGTGGAGTCCGGGACAGTTATGGCTACACCTTC. Its protein product is CPTSGVRDSYGYTF.

This clonotype was picked up many times. The CDR3 protein is CASSYYSPMNTEAFF. The CDR3 DNA reads as TGCGCCAGCAGCTATTACAGTCCTATGAACACTGAAGCTTTCTTT. The chain links TRBV5-1 to TRBJ1-1; D is ambiguous. The CDR3 is made up of 15 amino acids. Trimming left V 3 bases short and J 0 bases short, with 12 bases between. The germline V gene has CDR1 SGHRS and CDR2 YFSETQ.

This clonotype came up a few times. This chain joins TRBV29-1 and TRBJ2-4; D may be TRBD1 (6 bases). Trimming left V 4 bases short and J 0 bases short, with 13 bases between. CDR1 is SQVTM, CDR2 ANQGSEA, per germline. This CDR3 has 15 amino acids. In DNA, the CDR3 is TGCAGCGTTGCCAGACAGGCCCTAGCCAAAAACATTCAGTACTTC. It yields the protein CSVARQALAKNIQYF.

This clonotype appeared many times. The chain carries TRBV12-3 or TRBV12-4 and TRBJ1-3; D gene uncertain. Trimming left V 5 bases short and J 0 bases short, with 20 bases between. The CDR3 has 18 amino acids. Here the CDR3 reads CASSPRARSASSGNTIYF. In DNA form, the CDR3 reads TGTGCCAGCAGTCCCCGAGCTAGGTCAGCGAGCTCTGGAAACACCATATATTTT.

This rearrangement joins TRBV29-1 to TRBJ2-7, with D possibly TRBD1 on 6 matching bases. This CDR3 has 14 amino acids. Germline V CDR1 and CDR2: SQVTM, ANQGSEA. Trimming cost V 4 bases and J 4 bases, with 17 bases left between them. This CDR3 is CSVVKGRGLYEQYF. In DNA form, the CDR3 reads TGCAGCGTTGTTAAGGGCAGGGGATTGTACGAGCAGTACTTC.

The table lists this clonotype with a few counts. Compared with germline, one end of the junction differs, possibly owing to a read error. This chain connects TRBV27 to TRBJ2-1; tentative D call: TRBD2 (6 bases). The germline CDR1 and CDR2 sequences are MNHEY and SMNVEV (reference sequence). The CDR3 has 17 amino acids. The CDR3 protein is CASSPRLASSSYSEQFF. As DNA, the CDR3 is TGTGCCAGCAGTCCCCGTCTAGCGTCCAGCTCCTACAGTGAGCAGTTCTTC.

This clonotype was seen at least ten times. The V call is TRBV7-2, the J call TRBJ2-2; D gene ambiguous. V gave up 5 bases and J gave up 4 bases, with 8 bases separating them. This CDR3 has 13 amino acids. The germline CDR1 and CDR2 sequences are SGHTA and FQGNSA. CDR3 protein: CASSERPTGELFF. CDR3 sequence (DNA): TGTGCCAGCAGCGAACGACCCACCGGGGAGCTGTTTTTT. The entire variable domain, with the rest obtained from reference TRBV7-2 and TRBJ2-2, is as follows: GAGVSQSPSNKVTEKGKDVELRCDPISGHTALYWYRQSLGQGLEFLIYFQGNSAPDKSGLPSDRFSAERTGGSVSTLTIQRTQQEDSAVYLCASSERPTGELFFGEGSRLTVL.

In this sample, this clonotype turned up a few times. The gene calls are TRBV6-1 and TRBJ2-5; 7 bases line up with TRBD2. V dropped 4 bases and J dropped 3; count of bases not matched to a gene: 8. The CDR3 has 15 residues. CDR1 is MNHNS, CDR2 SASEGT, per germline. The CDR3 spells CASSATGLRKETQYF. Here the CDR3 DNA reads TGTGCCAGCAGTGCCACGGGACTACGCAAAGAGACCCAGTACTTC.

Details on this clonotype: A much more abundant neighbour one base away suggests this may be a read error. This chain connects TRBV13 to TRBJ2-7, with 10 bases identical to TRBD1. Germline CDR1 PRHDT, CDR2 FYEKMQ (reference sequence). The CDR3 has 14 residues. CDR3 coding DNA: TGTGCCAGCAGCACCGGGACAGGGGACTACGAGCAGTGCTTC. Protein product: CASSTGTGDYEQCF.